The sequence of this T cell receptor (beta chain) was determined in a study of tumor and adjacent non-tumor tissue in lung cancer. This clonotype was found a few times. No cell sorting was done before RNA was extracted from the tissue. Three rounds of nested PCR, following a modified ARM-PCR protocol, produced the TCRbeta library. TCRdb independently ran MiXCR on the multiplex PCR reads; one entry per CDR3 protein. The table includes roughly 120,000 distinct CDR3 sequences, more than 70% detected once. This clonotype originated in a woman aged 60 to 75 with non-small cell lung cancer. The sample consisted of lung tumor tissue.

CDR3 amino acids: CASSNRQGTETQYF. CDR3 coding DNA: TGTGCCAGCAGCAACAGACAGGGTACGGAGACCCAGTACTTC. The chain links TRBV7-8 to TRBJ2-5, with 7 bases that match TRBD1. This CDR3 spans 14 amino acids. Losses at the gene ends were 5 bases for V and 5 bases for J; bases not matched to a gene: 8. CDR1 SGHVS and CDR2 FQNEAQ come from the germline V gene.